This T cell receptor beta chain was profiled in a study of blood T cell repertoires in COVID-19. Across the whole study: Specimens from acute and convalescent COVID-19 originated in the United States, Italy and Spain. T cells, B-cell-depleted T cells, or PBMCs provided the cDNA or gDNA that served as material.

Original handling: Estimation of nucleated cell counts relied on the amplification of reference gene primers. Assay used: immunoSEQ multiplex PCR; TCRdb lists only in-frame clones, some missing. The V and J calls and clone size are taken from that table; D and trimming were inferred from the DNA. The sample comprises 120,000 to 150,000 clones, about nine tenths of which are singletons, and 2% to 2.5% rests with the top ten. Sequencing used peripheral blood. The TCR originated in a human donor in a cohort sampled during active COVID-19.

In DNA, the CDR3 is TGTGCCAGCAGTCGACTAGCGGGGACCTACGAGCAGTACTTC. Translated: CASSRLAGTYEQYF. V and J are TRBV27 and TRBJ2-7; TRBD2 matches 11 bases. Losses at the gene ends were 5 bases for V and 2 bases for J; bases not matched to a gene: 2. This CDR3 comprises 14 residues. Germline CDR1 MNHEY, CDR2 SMNVEV (reference sequence).